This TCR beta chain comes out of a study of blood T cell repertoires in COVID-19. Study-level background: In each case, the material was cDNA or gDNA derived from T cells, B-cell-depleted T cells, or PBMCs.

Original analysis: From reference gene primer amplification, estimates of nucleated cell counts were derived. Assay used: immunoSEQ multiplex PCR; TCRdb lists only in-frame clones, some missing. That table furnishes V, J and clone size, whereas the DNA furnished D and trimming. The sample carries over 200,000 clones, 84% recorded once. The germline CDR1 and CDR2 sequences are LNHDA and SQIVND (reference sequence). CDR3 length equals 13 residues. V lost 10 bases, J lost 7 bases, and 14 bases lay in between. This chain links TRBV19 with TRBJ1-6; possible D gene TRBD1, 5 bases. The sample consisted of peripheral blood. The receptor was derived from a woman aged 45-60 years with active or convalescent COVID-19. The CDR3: CATREGLNSPLHF. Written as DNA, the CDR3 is TGTGCCACCAGGGAGGGCCTCAATTCACCCCTCCACTTT.